The 9 T cell receptor beta chains below all came from one sample that was sequenced in a study of CD8+CD57+ T cells in acquired aplastic anemia. TCR beta VDJ and CDR3 profiling used genomic DNA as template. TCRdb analysed the reads with MiXCR anew, one entry per CDR3 protein. Of tens of thousands of distinct CDR3 sequences listed, 55% to 80% were seen once; the top ten hold around 22%. Input material: sorted CD4+, CD8+, or CD8+CD57+ T cells (not recorded which) from PBMCs. The source of these receptors is a human donor in good health, serving as a control.

This clonotype was counted only a few times. The rearrangement uses TRBV29-1 and TRBJ1-1, with D perhaps matching TRBD1 (5 bases). Between the trimmed V and J ends, which lost 6 bases and 4 bases, there was a span of 15 bases. CDR1 and CDR2 from the germline V gene are SQVTM and ANQGSEA. The CDR3 contains 13 residues. The CDR3, as DNA: TGCAGCGTGGGGGTGAGCTTGGGCACTGAAGCTTTCTTT. Amino acids: CSVGVSLGTEAFF. Combining the CDR3 with reference TRBV29-1 and TRBJ1-1 gives the whole variable domain SAVISQKPSRDICQRGTSLTIQCQVDSQVTMMFWYRQQPGQSLTLIATANQGSEATYESGFVIDKFPISRPNLTFSTLTVSNMSPEDSSIYLCSVGVSLGTEAFFGQGTRLTVV.

The chain links TRBV2 to TRBJ1-1, with D uncertain. The CDR3 loop spans 13 amino acids. CDR1 is SNHLY, CDR2 FYNNEI, per germline. V was cut by 3 bases and J by 1 base, with 6 bases left in between. CDR3 protein: CASSEETNTEAFF. The CDR3 DNA reads TGTGCCAGCAGTGAGGAAACGAACACTGAAGCTTTCTTT. Using reference TRBV2 and TRBJ1-1 for the parts outside the CDR3, the full variable domain is EPEVTQTPSHQVTQMGQEVILRCVPISNHLYFYWYRQILGQKVEFLVSFYNNEISEKSEIFDDQFSVERPDGSNFTLKIRSTKLEDSAMYFCASSEETNTEAFFGQGTRLTVV.

V and J are TRBV25-1 and TRBJ2-3; 7 nucleotides align to TRBD1. CDR3 length: 13 amino acids. With V trimmed by 8 bases and J by 2 bases, 4 bases remained unmatched. Germline CDR1 MGHDK, CDR2 SYGVNS. The CDR3 spells CASRDRDTDTQYF. The CDR3 bases are TGTGCCAGCCGGGACAGAGACACAGATACGCAGTATTTT.

Written as DNA, the CDR3 is TGCAGCACTGAAGCGGGAGTGTACAATGAGCAGTTCTTC. Protein: CSTEAGVYNEQFF. The chain couples TRBV29-1 to TRBJ2-1; TRBD2 matches 8 bases. V was clipped by 8 bases and J by 4 bases; unmatched bases: 7. The CDR3 loop spans 13 amino acids. Germline V lookup: CDR1 SQVTM, CDR2 ANQGSEA.

J is TRBJ2-7 and V is TRBV2, with D possibly being TRBD2 (5 bases). There are 14 residues in the CDR3. Per the germline V gene, CDR1 is SNHLY and CDR2 is FYNNEI. Trimming removed 4 bases at V and 6 bases at J, with 16 bases between. CDR3 residues: CASSAAARSGEQYV. Here the CDR3 DNA reads TGTGCCAGCAGTGCGGCGGCCAGAAGCGGCGAGCAGTACGTC.

The chain combines TRBV29-1 with TRBJ1-2; TRBD1 matches 12 bases. Germline V CDR1 and CDR2: SQVTM, ANQGSEA. CDR3 size: 14 residues. Trimming took 3 bases from V and 4 from J; bases not matched to a gene: 3. The CDR3 region is CSVEGTGGFYGYTF. DNA for the CDR3: TGCAGCGTTGAGGGGACAGGGGGCTTCTATGGCTACACCTTC.

This clonotype occurred many times. The chain couples TRBV9 to TRBJ1-1; D is ambiguous. The germline V and J ends were trimmed by 2 bases and 5 bases, with 13 bases remaining between them. The CDR3 loop spans 14 amino acids. Germline V lookup: CDR1 SGDLS, CDR2 YYNGEE. The CDR3 DNA reads as TGTGCCAGCAGCGTCGGCGGTGGTACAACTGAAGCTTTCTTT. It translates to CASSVGGGTTEAFF.

This clonotype appeared a few times. The CDR3 carries no conserved terminal phenylalanine or tryptophan, so it likely arises from a read error. The limits of the CDR3 on the DNA are not certain, so only TCRdb's listed CDR3 is given. CDR3 sequence: CSARPPGQGALPI. V is TRBV20-1 and J is TRBJ2-7; TRBD1, the table's D call, lacks a check against the DNA. The CDR3 spans 13 residues, counting both ends. Looked up from germline, CDR1 is DFQATT and CDR2 is SNEGSKA (reference sequence).

The chain carries TRBV2 and TRBJ1-2; possibly TRBD1 for D (6 bases). Germline V gene sequence: CDR1 SNHLY, CDR2 FYNNEI. The CDR3 has 13 amino acids. Deletions cut 10 bases from V and 2 bases from J, with 14 bases between. As DNA, the CDR3 is TGTGCCATCCAAAGACAGGAGAACTATGGCTACACCTTC. This sequence encodes CAIQRQENYGYTF.